This T cell receptor (beta chain) was sequenced in a study of cytomegalovirus exposure and HLA in healthy donors. Overall study context: The study's early data release held 80 million to 95 million unique TCRs from HLA-typed donors. Findings of the study overall: The authors enumerated 150 to 200 TCR beta chains as linked to cytomegalovirus.

At sampling all donors were nominally healthy, likely with unrecorded immune exposures. Comment on this clone: Its antigen is not identified.

The J segment lost 4 bases and the V segment lost 4 bases, leaving 8 bases of the junction unmatched. This CDR3 contains 15 residues. Germline V gene sequence: CDR1 LGHNA, CDR2 YSLEER. PCR was performed using 60 Vbeta and 13 Jbeta primers. Produced via immunoSEQ multiplex PCR; TCRdb's table is partial and in-frame only. The table lists 180,000 or so clones, roughly 79% of them singletons. The material sequenced was PBMCs. This TCR was recovered from a woman aged 18-29 years in good health and CMV-seropositive. This chain uses TRBV4-3 with TRBJ1-1; 8 bases fit TRBD1. CDR3 sequence: CASSPQDTGGTEAFF. In DNA form, the CDR3 reads TGCGCCAGCAGCCCCCAGGACACAGGGGGCACTGAAGCTTTCTTT.